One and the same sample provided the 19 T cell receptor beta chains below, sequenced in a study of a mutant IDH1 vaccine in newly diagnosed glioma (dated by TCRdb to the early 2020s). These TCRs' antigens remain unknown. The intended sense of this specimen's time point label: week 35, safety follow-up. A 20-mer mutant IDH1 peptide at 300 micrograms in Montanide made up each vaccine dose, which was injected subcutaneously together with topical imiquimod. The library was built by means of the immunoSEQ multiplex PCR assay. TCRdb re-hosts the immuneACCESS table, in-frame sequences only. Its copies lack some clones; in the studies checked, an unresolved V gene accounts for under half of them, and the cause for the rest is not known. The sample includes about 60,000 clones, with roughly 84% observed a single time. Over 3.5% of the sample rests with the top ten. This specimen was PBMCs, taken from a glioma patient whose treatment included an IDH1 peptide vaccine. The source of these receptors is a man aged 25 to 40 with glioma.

The DNA for the CDR3 is TGCGCCGGGCTGCTAGCGGGGGGGCAAATAGATACGCAGTATTTT. Protein sequence: CAGLLAGGQIDTQYF. The chain has TRBV4-1 and TRBJ2-3; 12 nucleotides line up with TRBD2. The CDR3 has 15 residues. Unmatched junction bases numbered 11, after V lost 11 bases and J lost 5 bases. Germline CDR1 and CDR2: MGHRA and YSYEKL.

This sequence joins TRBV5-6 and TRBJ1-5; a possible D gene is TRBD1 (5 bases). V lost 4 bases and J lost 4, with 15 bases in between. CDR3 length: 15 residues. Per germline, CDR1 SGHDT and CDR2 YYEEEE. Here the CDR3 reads CASSQWNRPNQPQHF. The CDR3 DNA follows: TGTGCCAGCAGCCAATGGAACAGGCCTAATCAGCCCCAGCATTTT. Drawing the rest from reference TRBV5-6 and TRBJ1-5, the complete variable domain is DAGVTQSPTHLIKTRGQQVTLRCSPKSGHDTVSWYQQALGQGPQFIFQYYEEEERQRGNFPDRFSGHQFPNYSSELNVNALLLGDSALYLCASSQWNRPNQPQHFGDGTRLSIL.

As DNA, the CDR3 is TGCGCCAGCAGCCAAGATAGGGTCGGGACCGCCTACGAGCAGTACTTC. This codes for CASSQDRVGTAYEQYF. The rearrangement uses TRBV4-1 and TRBJ2-7; D may be TRBD1 or TRBD2 (5 bases each). Trimming left V 0 bases short and J 2 bases short, with 14 bases between. The CDR3 is made up of 16 amino acids. Per the germline V gene, CDR1 is MGHRA and CDR2 is YSYEKL.

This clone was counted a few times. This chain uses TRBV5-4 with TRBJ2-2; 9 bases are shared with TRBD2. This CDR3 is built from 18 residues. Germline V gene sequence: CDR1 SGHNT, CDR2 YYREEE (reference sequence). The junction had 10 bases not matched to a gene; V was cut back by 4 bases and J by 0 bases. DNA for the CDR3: TGTGCCAGCAGCCCAGGAGGGCTAGCGGGAACGAACACCGGGGAGCTGTTTTTT. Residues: CASSPGGLAGTNTGELFF.

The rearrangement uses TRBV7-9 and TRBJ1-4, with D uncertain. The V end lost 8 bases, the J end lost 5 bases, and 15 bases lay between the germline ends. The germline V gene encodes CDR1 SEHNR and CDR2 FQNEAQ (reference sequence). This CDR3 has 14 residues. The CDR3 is CASRDPGRNEKLFF. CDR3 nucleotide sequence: TGTGCCAGCCGCGACCCAGGAAGAAATGAAAAACTGTTTTTT.

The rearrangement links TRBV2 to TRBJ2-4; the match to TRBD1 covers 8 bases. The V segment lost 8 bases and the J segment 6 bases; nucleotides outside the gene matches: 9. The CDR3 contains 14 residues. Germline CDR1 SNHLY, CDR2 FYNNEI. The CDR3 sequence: CASFSVGQGNIQYF. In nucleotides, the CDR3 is TGTGCCAGCTTCTCCGTTGGACAGGGAAACATTCAGTACTTC.

The CDR3 DNA reads as TGTGCCAGTATTTCATACGTGGCCGACAGGGGTAGCACTGAAGCTTTCTTT. Translated: CASISYVADRGSTEAFF. The chain carries TRBV19 and TRBJ1-1; 8 nucleotides line up with TRBD1. Unmatched junction bases numbered 17, after V lost 7 bases and J lost 4 bases. Germline-derived CDR1 and CDR2 are LNHDA and SQIVND (reference sequence). This CDR3 region has 17 residues.

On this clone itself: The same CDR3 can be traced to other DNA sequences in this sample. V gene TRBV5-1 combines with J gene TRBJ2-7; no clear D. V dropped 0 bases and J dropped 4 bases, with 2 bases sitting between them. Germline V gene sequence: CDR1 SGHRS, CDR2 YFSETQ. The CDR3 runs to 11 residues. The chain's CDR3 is CASSLGYEQYF. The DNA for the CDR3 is TGCGCCAGCAGCTTGGGATACGAGCAGTACTTC.

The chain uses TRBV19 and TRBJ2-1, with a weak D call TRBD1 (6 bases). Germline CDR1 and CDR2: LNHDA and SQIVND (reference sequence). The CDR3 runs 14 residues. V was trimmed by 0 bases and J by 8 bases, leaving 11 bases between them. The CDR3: CASSIDHRVHEQFF. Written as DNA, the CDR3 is TGTGCCAGTAGTATAGACCACAGGGTTCATGAGCAGTTCTTC.

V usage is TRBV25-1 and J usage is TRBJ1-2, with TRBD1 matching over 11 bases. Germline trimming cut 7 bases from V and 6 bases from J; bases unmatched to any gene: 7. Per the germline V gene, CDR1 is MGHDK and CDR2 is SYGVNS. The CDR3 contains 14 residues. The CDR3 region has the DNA TGTGCCAGCACGCGGACAGGGGGCGCTAATGGCTACACCTTC. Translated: CASTRTGGANGYTF.

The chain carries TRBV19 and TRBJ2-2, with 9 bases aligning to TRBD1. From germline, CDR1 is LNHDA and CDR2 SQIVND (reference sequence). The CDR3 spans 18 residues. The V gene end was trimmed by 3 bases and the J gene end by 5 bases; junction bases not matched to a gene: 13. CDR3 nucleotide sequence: TGTGCCAGTAGTATCCCTCAACCGGGACAGGGACGTACCGGGGAGCTGTTTTTT. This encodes CASSIPQPGQGRTGELFF.

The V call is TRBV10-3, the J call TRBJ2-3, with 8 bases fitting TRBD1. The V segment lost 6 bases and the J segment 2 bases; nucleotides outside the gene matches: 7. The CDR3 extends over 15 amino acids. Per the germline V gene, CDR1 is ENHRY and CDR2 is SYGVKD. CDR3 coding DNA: TGTGCCATCAGAAGGACAGGGCTTACCACAGATACGCAGTATTTT. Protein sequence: CAIRRTGLTTDTQYF.

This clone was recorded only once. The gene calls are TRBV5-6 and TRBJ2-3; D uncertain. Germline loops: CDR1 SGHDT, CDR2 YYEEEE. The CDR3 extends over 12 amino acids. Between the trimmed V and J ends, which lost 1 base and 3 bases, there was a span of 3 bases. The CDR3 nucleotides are TGTGCCAGCAGCTTGAGGACAGATACGCAGTATTTT. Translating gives CASSLRTDTQYF.

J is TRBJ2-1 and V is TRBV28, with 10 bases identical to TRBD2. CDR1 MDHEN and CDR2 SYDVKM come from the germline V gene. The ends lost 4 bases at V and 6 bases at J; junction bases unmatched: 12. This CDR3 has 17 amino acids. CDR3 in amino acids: CASSSPRAGGPGNEQFF. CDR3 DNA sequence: TGTGCCAGCAGTTCCCCTAGAGCGGGGGGGCCGGGCAATGAGCAGTTCTTC.

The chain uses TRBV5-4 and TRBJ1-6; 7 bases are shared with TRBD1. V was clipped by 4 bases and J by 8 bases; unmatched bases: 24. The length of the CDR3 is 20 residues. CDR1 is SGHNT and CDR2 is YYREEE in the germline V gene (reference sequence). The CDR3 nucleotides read TGTGCCAGCAGCCTCGTGCCCCCCGACAGGGTCGGATTTCTGGATTCACCCCTCCACTTT. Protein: CASSLVPPDRVGFLDSPLHF.

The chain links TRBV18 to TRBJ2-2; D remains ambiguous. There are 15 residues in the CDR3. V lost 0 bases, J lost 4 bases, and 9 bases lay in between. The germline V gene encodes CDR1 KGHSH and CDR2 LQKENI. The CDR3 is CASSPPHAITGELFF. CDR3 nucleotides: TGTGCCAGCTCACCACCGCACGCGATCACCGGGGAGCTGTTTTTT.

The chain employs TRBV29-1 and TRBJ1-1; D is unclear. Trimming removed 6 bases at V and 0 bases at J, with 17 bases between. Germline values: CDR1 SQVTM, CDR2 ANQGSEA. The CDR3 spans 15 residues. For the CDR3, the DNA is TGCAGCGTCAATCCGGGAGTACGGGTGAACACTGAAGCTTTCTTT. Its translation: CSVNPGVRVNTEAFF.

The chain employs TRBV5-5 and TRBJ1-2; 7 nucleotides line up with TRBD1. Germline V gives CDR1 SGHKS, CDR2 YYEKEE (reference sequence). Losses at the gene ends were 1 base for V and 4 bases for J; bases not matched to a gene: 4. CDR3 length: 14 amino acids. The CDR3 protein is CASSLSQGGYGYTF. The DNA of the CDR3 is TGTGCCAGCAGCTTGAGTCAGGGGGGCTATGGCTACACCTTC.

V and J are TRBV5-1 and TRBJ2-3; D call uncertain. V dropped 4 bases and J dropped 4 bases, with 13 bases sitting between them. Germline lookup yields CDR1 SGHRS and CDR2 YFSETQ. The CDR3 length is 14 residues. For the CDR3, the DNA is TGCGCCAGCAGCCCCGGTAGGGCATCAGATACGCAGTATTTT. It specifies CASSPGRASDTQYF. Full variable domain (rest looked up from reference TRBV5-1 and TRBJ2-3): KAGVTQTPRYLIKTRGQQVTLSCSPISGHRSVSWYQQTPGQGLQFLFEYFSETQRNKGNFPGRFSGRQFSNSRSEMNVSTLELGDSALYLCASSPGRASDTQYFGPGTRLTVL.